This T cell receptor beta chain was retrieved from a study of memory CD4+ T cells and cytomegalovirus serostatus. At the level of the study: This sample comes from healthy Belgian adults, 8 to 10 CMV seropositive, approximately 22 seronegative. Study outcomes and limitations: Repertoires predicted CMV serostatus with median bootstrapped AUC of roughly 0.95. 67 of 164 known CMV-associated TCRbeta sequences appeared in CD4+ memory.

The sort gate was single viable CD3+CD4+CD8-CD45RO+ cells for memory CD4+ T cells. Total CD4+ T cells were enriched by CD4 positive selection. A remark on this clone: Its cognate antigen is unknown.

Data came from immunoSEQ multiplex PCR; TCRdb stores just in-frame clones and leaves some out. This sample has approximately 47,000 clones, with just under 80% found just once. The CDR3 spans 13 residues. J gave up 7 bases and V 6 bases, and 5 bases lay outside the gene matches. Germline V gives CDR1 SNHLY, CDR2 FYNNEI. The clonotype originates from an adult in good health and CMV-seronegative. The chain employs TRBV2 and TRBJ1-2, with 10 bases matching TRBD1. The material sequenced was memory CD4+ T cells from blood. The CDR3 region is CASRDDRGPGYTF. CDR3 bases: TGTGCCAGCAGGGATGACAGGGGGCCTGGCTACACCTTC.